The 5 T cell receptor beta chains given below trace back to one sample, sequenced in a study of CD8+CD57+ T cells in acquired aplastic anemia. Genomic DNA constituted the template upon which TCR beta VDJ and CDR3 profiling was performed. TCRdb passed the reads through MiXCR, listing each CDR3 protein once. The sample yields hundreds of thousands of distinct CDR3 sequences, approximately 57% seen once. Sequencing was performed on sorted CD4+, CD8+, or CD8+CD57+ T cells (not recorded which) from PBMCs. These receptor sequences come from a human donor with severe aplastic anemia or a healthy control (not recorded which).

In this sample, this clonotype turned up once. Given the absence of the conserved phenylalanine or tryptophan at the CDR3 end, a read error is likely. The chain combines TRBV5-1 with TRBJ2-2, with TRBD2 as a possible D gene (6 bases). The germline V gene has CDR1 SGHRS and CDR2 YFSETQ. The CDR3 totals 16 residues. The CDR3 sequence: CASSSPAGFGTVELFI. CDR3 nucleotide sequence: TGCGCCAGCAGCTCTCCCGCGGGGTTTGGCACCGTGGAGCTGTTTATT.

The chain carries TRBV2 and TRBJ2-3; D call uncertain. CDR1 is SNHLY and CDR2 is FYNNEI in the germline V gene. This CDR3 is built from 14 residues. With 4 bases removed from V and 1 base from J, the gap between germline ends came to 9 bases. The CDR3 DNA sequence: TGTGCCAGCAGTGCCGGCCTCGGCACAGATACGCAGTATTTT. Protein: CASSAGLGTDTQYF.

The CDR3 is CASSLGRRLAGRNEQFF. The CDR3 DNA sequence: TGTGCCAGCAGCTTAGGTCGTCGACTAGCGGGGAGGAATGAGCAGTTCTTC. This chain connects TRBV7-2 to TRBJ2-1, with TRBD2 identical over 11 bases. The CDR3 extends over 17 amino acids. In germline, CDR1 is SGHTA, CDR2 FQGNSA. Trimming removed 1 base from V and 7 bases from J; junction bases left unmatched: 9.

The rearrangement joins TRBV7-9 to TRBJ2-7; D might be TRBD2 (5 bases). The CDR3 is made up of 13 amino acids. V gave up 6 bases and J gave up 7 bases, with 16 bases separating them. Germline V gene lookup returns CDR1 SEHNR and CDR2 FQNEAQ (reference sequence). CDR3 loop: CASSSRGRREQYF. For the CDR3, the DNA is TGTGCCAGCAGTAGCCGAGGGAGACGGGAGCAGTACTTC.

The chain links TRBV7-2 to TRBJ2-7; 8 bases are shared with TRBD1. V trimming: 1 base; J trimming: 1 base; junction bases outside the gene matches: 3. Germline V gene data show CDR1 as SGHTA and CDR2 as FQGNSA. This CDR3 is built from 15 residues. The CDR3 DNA is TGTGCCAGCAGCTTAGTTACAGGGGGGTCCTACGAGCAGTACTTC. This codes for CASSLVTGGSYEQYF.